This is a list of T cell receptor beta chains from one sample in a study of preoperative IRX-2 immunotherapy in early breast cancer. Produced via immunoSEQ multiplex PCR; TCRdb's table is partial and in-frame only. The sample lists approximately 30,000 clones, approximately 89% occurring once. The sample was tumor tissue, taken after IRX-2 immunotherapy. The receptors were sampled from a human donor with breast cancer. Each CDR3 is given with its conserved first and last residue. D genes are given only for firm matches. The size entry is marked missing in some rows and otherwise reads once, few, many or a size class.

NA	TRBV28	NA	TRBJ1-6	TGTGCCAGCAGTTGGAAGGGATCCTATAATTCACCCCTCCACTTT	CASSWKGSYNSPLHF
NA	TRBV19	NA	TRBJ1-2	TGTGCCAGTAGTATCCAACACCCCAACTATGGCTACACCTTC	CASSIQHPNYGYTF
NA	TRBV7-5	NA	TRBJ2-5	TGTGCCAGCGCACCAGGGAGGGCGGGAGTAGAGACCCAGTACTTC	CASAPGRAGVETQYF
NA	TRBV6-8	NA	TRBJ2-1	TGTGCCAGCAGTTACCTTGGACAGAACAATGAGCAGTTCTTC	CASSYLGQNNEQFF
NA	TRBV28	NA	TRBJ1-6	TGTGCCAGCAGTCCCCCGACAGATAATTCACCCCTCCACTTT	CASSPPTDNSPLHF
NA	TRBV6-8	NA	TRBJ1-2	TGTGCCAGCAGCCTACAGGGAAGCGGTTATGGCTACACCTTC	CASSLQGSGYGYTF
TRBD1	TRBV19	NA	TRBJ2-3	TGTGCCAGTAGTATCGGACAGGGCTACACAGATACGCAGTATTTT	CASSIGQGYTDTQYF
NA	TRBV6-8	NA	TRBJ1-3	TGTGCCAGCAAGAGGGACTTTAGCTCTGGAAACACCATATATTTT	CASKRDFSSGNTIYF
NA	TRBV28	NA	TRBJ1-1	TGTGCCAGCAGTGGAGGACAGCTGAGAGCTTTCTTT	CASSGGQLRAFF
NA	TRBV6-8	once	TRBJ1-1	TGTGCCAGCAGTTACCCCCAGGGAAGATCCACTGAAGCTTTCTTT	CASSYPQGRSTEAFF
NA	TRBV11-3	NA	TRBJ2-2	TGTGCCAGCAGCTTGACGGCAGGGGGGGTCGGGGAGCTGTTTTTT	CASSLTAGGVGELFF
TRBD1	TRBV5-1	NA	TRBJ2-6	TGCGCCAGCAGCCCCGGGACAGAGTCTTCTGGGGCCAACGTCCTGACTTTC	CASSPGTESSGANVLTF
NA	TRBV18	NA	TRBJ1-3	TGTGCCAGCTCAGATCAGCGGACCTCTGGAAACACCATATATTTT	CASSDQRTSGNTIYF
NA	TRBV19	NA	TRBJ2-6	TGTGCCAGTAGTACCCCCCTTATTAACTCTGGGGCCAACGTCCTGACTTTC	CASSTPLINSGANVLTF
TRBD1	TRBV19	NA	TRBJ1-4	TGTGCCAGTAGTATGTACAGGGGAAATGAAAAACTGTTTTTT	CASSMYRGNEKLFF
NA	TRBV7-1	NA	TRBJ2-3	TGTGCCAGCAGCGACCGACTAGTCACAGATACGCAGTATTTT	CASSDRLVTDTQYF
NA	TRBV30	NA	TRBJ1-1	TGTGCCTGGCAGGGGAACACTGAAGCTTTCTTT	CAWQGNTEAFF
NA	TRBV5-1	NA	TRBJ1-2	TGCGCCAGCAGCTCGACAAGGCCCGACCTCTATGGCTACACCTTC	CASSSTRPDLYGYTF
TRBD1	TRBV6-8	NA	TRBJ1-2	TGTGCCAGCAGTTACGAAGTCAGGGGGCCCGGCTACACCTTC	CASSYEVRGPGYTF
TRBD1	TRBV18	NA	TRBJ2-7	TGTGCCAGCTCACCGTCAGGGGGATTCGAGCAGTACTTC	CASSPSGGFEQYF